The 15 T cell receptor beta chains given below trace back to one sample, sequenced in a study of CD8+CD57+ T cells in acquired aplastic anemia. Genomic DNA templated the TCR beta VDJ and CDR3 profiling. Using its own MiXCR run on the reads, TCRdb lists one record per CDR3 protein. The sample has roughly 130,000 distinct CDR3 sequences; 48% are singletons. Material: sorted CD4+, CD8+, or CD8+CD57+ T cells (not recorded which) from PBMCs. Receptors originate from a human donor in good health, serving as a control.

There are many counts of this clonotype. The chain carries TRBV2 and TRBJ2-1; TRBD2 matches at 7 bases. From germline, CDR1 is SNHLY and CDR2 FYNNEI. Losses at the gene ends were 4 bases for V and 4 bases for J; bases not matched to a gene: 7. This CDR3 has 15 residues. CDR3 DNA sequence: TGTGCCAGCAGTGGGATTGGGGGGGGGTACAATGAGCAGTTCTTC. Translated: CASSGIGGGYNEQFF.

The chain has TRBV19 and TRBJ2-7; D gene ambiguous. The CDR3 totals 11 residues. Germline V gene lookup returns CDR1 LNHDA and CDR2 SQIVND (reference sequence). V was cut by 7 bases and J by 7 bases, with 11 bases left in between. The CDR3 sequence: CASKNGNEQYF. The CDR3 region has the DNA TGTGCCAGTAAGAATGGCAATGAGCAGTACTTC.

This rearrangement joins TRBV6-2 or TRBV6-3 to TRBJ1-2, with D perhaps matching TRBD1 (5 bases). CDR1 is MNHEY and CDR2 is SVGEGT in the germline V gene. Trimming removed 8 bases from V and 5 bases from J, with 12 bases in between. The CDR3 is made up of 12 amino acids. The CDR3 sequence: CASRDGGYGYTF. For the CDR3, the DNA is TGTGCCAGCCGGGACGGGGGTTATGGCTACACCTTC.

This clonotype was seen at least ten times. The chain combines TRBV7-2 with TRBJ2-1, with D maybe TRBD1 (6 bases). CDR1 and CDR2 (germline): SGHTA, FQGNSA. V lost 5 bases, J lost 8 bases, and 16 bases lay in between. The CDR3 totals 14 residues. The DNA for the CDR3 is TGTGCCAGCAGCCCGACAGGCCTCGGCGATGAGCAGTTCTTC. Its translation is CASSPTGLGDEQFF.

This clonotype occurred many times. The junction does not match germline at one end; this may be a read error. This chain connects TRBV7-2 to TRBJ1-6; D call uncertain. The CDR3 has 17 residues. Germline lookup yields CDR1 SGHTA and CDR2 FQGNSA. The chain's CDR3 is CASSLASGSAGNSPLHF. In DNA, the CDR3 is TGTGCCAGCAGTTTAGCGTCGGGGTCAGCGGGGAATTCACCCCTCCACTTT.

The rearrangement links TRBV7-4 to TRBJ2-5; 12 bases align to TRBD2. The CDR3 runs to 19 residues. The germline CDR1 and CDR2 sequences are SGHVT and SQSDAQ. Trimming removed 5 bases from V and 5 bases from J; junction bases left unmatched: 18. CDR3 in DNA: TGTGCCAGCAGCCTCCCATCCGGGACTAGCGGGTCCCCGGGGGAGACCCAGTACTTC. Protein: CASSLPSGTSGSPGETQYF. Filled out from reference TRBV7-4 and TRBJ2-5, the complete variable domain reads GAGVSQSPRYKVAKRGRDVALRCDSISGHVTLYWYRQTLGQGSEVLTYSQSDAQRDKSGRPSGRFSAERPERSVSTLKIQRTEQGDSAVYLCASSLPSGTSGSPGETQYFGPGTRLLVL.

V usage is TRBV10-1 and J usage is TRBJ2-2; D uncertain. The CDR3 has 14 residues. Germline lookup yields CDR1 WNHNN and CDR2 SYGVQD (reference sequence). V was clipped by 0 bases and J by 6 bases, with 8 bases between them. The DNA for the CDR3 is TGCGCCAGCAGTGAGTCTGTGGAGCCCGGGGAGCTGTTTTTT. Amino acid sequence: CASSESVEPGELFF.

At least ten counts were recorded for this clonotype. The rearrangement links TRBV9 to TRBJ2-1; 9 nucleotides agree with TRBD2. The CDR3 has 19 residues. In germline, CDR1 is SGDLS, CDR2 YYNGEE. Unmatched junction bases numbered 11, after V lost 0 bases and J lost 1 base. The CDR3 reads CASSVDGAGGLGSYNEQFF. The CDR3 coding sequence is TGTGCCAGCAGCGTAGACGGAGCGGGGGGCCTGGGGTCCTACAATGAGCAGTTCTTC.

Regarding this clonotype: The junction does not match germline at one end; this may be a read error. CDR3 in DNA: TGTGCCAGCAGTTTTATGGCCGGGACAGATACGCAGTATTTT. Translated, it gives CASSFMAGTDTQYF. The rearrangement uses TRBV10-3 and TRBJ2-3; D unclear. CDR1 and CDR2 (germline): ENHRY, SYGVKD. The CDR3 is 14 amino acids.

V usage is TRBV7-9 and J usage is TRBJ2-7, with no clear D. V was trimmed by 5 bases and J by 4 bases, leaving 12 bases between them. CDR1 SEHNR and CDR2 FQNEAQ come from the germline V gene (reference sequence). The CDR3 length is 13 residues. CDR3 region: CASSTWALYEQYF. The CDR3 DNA reads as TGTGCCAGCAGCACTTGGGCCTTATACGAGCAGTACTTC.

The V call is TRBV10-1, the J call TRBJ2-3; 10 positions agree with TRBD1. Germline-derived CDR1 and CDR2 are WNHNN and SYGVQD (reference sequence). After removal of 3 bases from V and 5 bases from J, the junction contained 8 bases not matched to a gene. The CDR3 covers 16 residues. Written as DNA, the CDR3 is TGCGCCAGCAGTGAATCGGACAGGGGGTATAAAGATACGCAGTATTTT. This encodes CASSESDRGYKDTQYF.

Worth noting for this clonotype: One junction end disagrees with the germline gene, perhaps due to a read error. The V call is TRBV11-2, the J call TRBJ1-1; D is unresolved. Per the germline V gene, CDR1 is SGHAT and CDR2 is FQNNGV. The length of the CDR3 is 16 residues. The CDR3 DNA is TGTGTCAGCAGCCGGCAGCAAAAGGCCATGAACACTGAAGCTTTCTTT. Translating gives CVSSRQQKAMNTEAFF. Combining the CDR3 with reference TRBV11-2 and TRBJ1-1 gives the whole variable domain EAGVAQSPRYKIIEKRQSVAFWCNPISGHATLYWYQQILGQGPKLLIQFQNNGVVDDSQLPKDRFSAERLKGVDSTLKIQPAKLEDSAVYLCVSSRQQKAMNTEAFFGQGTRLTVV.

This clonotype was observed at least ten times. The CDR3 sequence: CASSRGTGGVYEQYF. The CDR3 DNA reads as TGTGCCAGCAGCCGTGGGACAGGGGGCGTCTACGAGCAGTACTTC. This chain uses TRBV6-1 with TRBJ2-7; TRBD1 aligns across 12 bases. V lost 6 bases to trimming and J lost 3 bases; unmatched junction nucleotides: 6. Germline assignment: CDR1 MNHNS and CDR2 SASEGT. The CDR3 is 15 residues long.

The V call is TRBV4-2, the J call TRBJ2-7, with 11 nucleotides matching TRBD2. Germline V gene sequence: CDR1 LGHNA, CDR2 YNFKEQ. The CDR3 spans 16 residues. J lost 5 bases, V lost 4 bases, and 10 bases had no gene match. The CDR3 region is CASSPTRLAGSHEQYF. The CDR3 coding sequence is TGTGCCAGCAGCCCAACTAGACTAGCGGGATCTCACGAGCAGTACTTC.

This clonotype appeared a few times. The V call is TRBV2, the J call TRBJ1-2, with a tentative D call TRBD1 (5 bases). Trimming took 2 bases from V and 0 from J, leaving 10 bases between them. The CDR3 is 15 amino acids. Looked up from germline, CDR1 is SNHLY and CDR2 is FYNNEI. The CDR3 is CASSEQGRANYGYTF. CDR3 DNA: TGTGCCAGCAGTGAACAGGGTCGGGCTAACTATGGCTACACCTTC.